A selection of T cell receptor beta chains follows, all from one sample in a study of blood T cell repertoires in COVID-19. Profiling relied on immunoSEQ multiplex PCR, and the TCRdb table lists in-frame clones only, not all of them. The table includes 74,000 or so clones, around 89% detected once. The sample taken for sequencing was peripheral blood. These receptors all come from a man aged 45-65 years with acute or convalescent COVID-19. Both conserved end residues are part of each CDR3. A D gene is named only where the DNA matches it firmly. Clone size is shown for a subset of rows, as once, few, many or a class of expanded clone.

j_gene	abundance	d_gene	v_gene	CDR3aa	CDR3nt
TRBJ1-6	.	.	TRBV30	CACPQGRGSYNSPLHF	TGTGCCTGCCCTCAAGGGCGGGGCTCCTATAATTCACCCCTCCACTTT
TRBJ2-5	.	.	TRBV15	CATSRDLLAGLETQYF	TGTGCCACCAGCAGAGATTTGTTGGCGGGACTTGAGACCCAGTACTTC
TRBJ1-1	few	.	TRBV7-2	CASSQTWNTEAFF	TGTGCCAGCAGCCAGACTTGGAACACTGAAGCTTTCTTT
TRBJ1-3	.	.	TRBV15	CATSRDTGTSYF	TGTGCCACCAGCAGGGATACAGGGACAAGTTATTTT
TRBJ1-2	.	.	TRBV27	CASTPPSGQGNYGYTF	TGTGCCAGCACCCCACCCTCGGGGCAGGGGAACTATGGCTACACCTTC
TRBJ1-6	.	.	TRBV30	CAWGTSNSPLHF	TGTGCCTGGGGGACATCTAATTCACCCCTCCACTTT
TRBJ1-5	.	TRBD1	TRBV7-8	CASSLGETGGNQPQHF	TGTGCCAGCAGCTTGGGAGAGACAGGGGGCAATCAGCCCCAGCATTTT
TRBJ1-1	.	.	TRBV27	CASSARGRGSGEAFF	TGTGCCAGCAGTGCACGAGGGAGGGGTAGCGGTGAAGCTTTCTTT
TRBJ2-7	.	.	TRBV15	CATSRERRYEQYF	TGTGCCACCAGCAGAGAAAGGAGATACGAGCAGTACTTC
TRBJ2-1	.	.	TRBV12-3/TRBV12-4	CASSLNRDNEQFF	TGTGCCAGCAGTTTGAACAGAGACAATGAGCAGTTCTTC
TRBJ2-7	once	TRBD1	TRBV28	CASRSRGQGNYEQYF	TGTGCCAGCAGAAGTAGAGGACAGGGGAATTACGAGCAGTACTTC
TRBJ2-7	.	TRBD1	TRBV6-5	CASSHRGVEYEQYF	TGTGCCAGCAGTCACAGGGGAGTGGAGTACGAGCAGTACTTC
TRBJ1-2	.	TRBD1	TRBV12-3/TRBV12-4	CASRETGGISF	TGTGCCAGCAGGGAGACAGGGGGCATCTCCTTC
TRBJ1-1	.	.	TRBV19	CASSPGHLNTEAFF	TGTGCCAGTAGCCCCGGACACTTGAACACTGAAGCTTTCTTT
TRBJ1-6	.	.	TRBV9	CASSARDIYNSPLHF	TGTGCCAGCAGCGCCCGGGACATCTATAATTCACCCCTCCACTTT
TRBJ2-3	few	.	TRBV5-1	CASRESTDTQYF	TGCGCCAGCAGGGAGAGCACAGATACGCAGTATTTT
TRBJ1-5	.	.	TRBV5-6	CASSLGAGDQPQHF	TGTGCCAGCAGCTTGGGAGCAGGGGATCAGCCCCAGCATTTT
TRBJ2-3	once	TRBD1	TRBV18	CASSRPGQGRITDTQYF	TGTGCCAGCTCGCGACCCGGACAGGGGCGTATCACAGATACGCAGTATTTT
TRBJ2-3	.	TRBD1	TRBV5-5	CASSLNPGQGTDTQYF	TGTGCCAGCAGCCTTAACCCGGGACAGGGCACAGATACGCAGTATTTT
TRBJ1-5	once	.	TRBV6-2/TRBV6-3	CASSAGRWDSNQPQHF	TGTGCCAGCAGTGCAGGGCGTTGGGATAGCAATCAGCCCCAGCATTTT
TRBJ2-1	.	TRBD2	TRBV6-4	CASRLRLGLAVYNEQFF	TGTGCCAGCAGGCTTCGACTGGGACTAGCGGTCTACAATGAGCAGTTCTTC
TRBJ1-1	few	.	TRBV6-5	CASTRDFLAFF	TGTGCCTCGACCCGGGACTTCTTAGCTTTCTTT
TRBJ2-1	.	.	TRBV7-2	CASSLARNEQFF	TGTGCCAGCAGCTTAGCGCGTAATGAGCAGTTCTTC
TRBJ2-2	once	.	TRBV5-4	CASSSFGGPNTGELFF	TGTGCCAGCAGCTCGTTCGGGGGGCCGAACACCGGGGAGCTGTTTTTT
TRBJ1-4	.	TRBD1	TRBV5-5	CASSLDRGEANEKLFF	TGTGCCAGCAGCTTGGACAGGGGAGAGGCTAATGAAAAACTGTTTTTT
TRBJ1-5	once	TRBD1	TRBV3-1/TRBV3-2	CASSQGQGRNQPQHF	TGTGCCAGCAGCCAAGGACAGGGACGTAATCAGCCCCAGCATTTT
TRBJ1-1	.	.	TRBV20-1	CSPSGNTEAFF	TGCAGTCCCTCGGGGAACACTGAAGCTTTCTTT
TRBJ2-1	.	TRBD1	TRBV18	CASSRTGGNEQFF	TGTGCCAGCTCTCGGACAGGGGGAAATGAGCAGTTCTTC
TRBJ1-4	.	.	TRBV30	CAWSPRVGQPTNEKLFF	TGTGCCTGGAGTCCACGGGTCGGACAACCAACTAATGAAAAACTGTTTTTT
TRBJ1-1	.	.	TRBV2	CASSVEAEAFF	TGTGCCAGCAGTGTCGAGGCAGAAGCTTTCTTT
TRBJ1-2	.	TRBD1	TRBV27	CASSLRPTGGSGYTF	TGTGCCAGCAGCCTTCGACCGACAGGGGGAAGTGGCTACACCTTC
TRBJ2-2	.	TRBD1	TRBV3-1/TRBV3-2	CASSQDRGQGRADAGELFF	TGTGCCAGCAGCCAAGATAGGGGACAGGGACGGGCCGATGCCGGGGAGCTGTTTTTT
TRBJ2-5	.	TRBD1	TRBV24-1	CATSTPGQGQGETQYF	TGTGCCACCAGTACACCGGGACAGGGGCAAGGGGAGACCCAGTACTTC
TRBJ2-2	.	.	TRBV30	CAWSVGTGRTGELFF	TGTGCCTGGAGTGTAGGCACAGGGCGGACCGGGGAGCTGTTTTTT
TRBJ2-1	.	TRBD2	TRBV24-1	CATSDGRGSYNEQFF	TGTGCCACCAGTGACGGGAGGGGGTCCTACAATGAGCAGTTCTTC
TRBJ2-1	.	TRBD2	TRBV5-1	CASSFSGRDGNEQFF	TGCGCCAGCAGCTTTAGCGGGAGAGACGGCAATGAGCAGTTCTTC
TRBJ1-6	once	.	TRBV9	CASSVKSSSYNSPLHF	TGTGCCAGCAGCGTCAAGAGTAGCTCCTATAATTCACCCCTCCACTTT
TRBJ2-6	once	.	TRBV9	CASSPPRSGANVLTF	TGTGCCAGCAGCCCCCCCCGGTCTGGGGCCAACGTCCTGACTTTC
TRBJ2-5	.	TRBD2	TRBV6-2/TRBV6-3	CASSSGLAGGPLQETQYF	TGTGCCAGCAGTTCGGGACTAGCGGGAGGGCCGTTACAAGAGACCCAGTACTTC
TRBJ2-7	.	.	TRBV10-3	CAISESRGQGHRVSYEQYF	TGTGCCATCAGTGAGTCTCGGGGTCAGGGCCACAGGGTTTCCTACGAGCAGTACTTC
TRBJ2-3	.	TRBD2	TRBV11-3	CASSYRRGLAGGADTQYF	TGTGCCAGCAGCTACCGTCGGGGACTAGCGGGAGGAGCAGATACGCAGTATTTT
TRBJ2-1	.	TRBD2	TRBV6-1	CASSERGRVYKNEQFF	TGTGCCAGCAGTGAGCGCGGGAGGGTGTATAAAAATGAGCAGTTCTTC
TRBJ2-1	once	TRBD2	TRBV4-3	CASSQDQLAEVSYNEQFF	TGCGCCAGCAGCCAAGATCAACTAGCGGAGGTCTCCTACAATGAGCAGTTCTTC
TRBJ1-6	.	.	TRBV2	CASSDGSSYNSPLHF	TGTGCCAGCAGTGATGGGAGCTCCTATAATTCACCCCTCCACTTT
TRBJ2-7	.	.	TRBV11-1	CASSLTLDREQYF	TGTGCCAGCAGCTTAACCCTAGACAGGGAGCAGTACTTC
TRBJ2-3	.	TRBD1	TRBV7-2	CASSSGQGPTDTQYF	TGTGCCAGCAGTTCCGGACAGGGGCCCACAGATACGCAGTATTTT
TRBJ2-6	.	.	TRBV5-1	CASSLVSDSYSGANVLTF	TGCGCCAGCAGCTTGGTTTCAGACTCCTACTCTGGGGCCAACGTCCTGACTTTC
TRBJ2-3	.	TRBD2	TRBV6-1	CASSEAPRGGRDTQYF	TGTGCCAGCAGTGAAGCCCCCCGGGGGGGCAGAGATACGCAGTATTTT